The 8 T cell receptor beta chains listed next were all sequenced from one sample in a study of siplizumab effects on memory and regulatory T cells. TCRdb's copy holds only in-frame clones and misses some; the assay was immunoSEQ multiplex PCR. The profile covers 70,000 to 100,000 clones, with 93% appearing a single time and 6.5% taken by the ten largest. Sequencing was done on a sample of CD8+ T cells sorted from blood. The source is a human donor in good health.

This sequence joins TRBV30 and TRBJ1-1, with D perhaps matching TRBD1 (5 bases). V lost 3 bases, J lost 5 bases, and 16 bases lay in between. The CDR3 is made up of 14 amino acids. The germline V gene has CDR1 GTSNPN and CDR2 SVGIG (reference sequence). The CDR3 coding sequence is TGTGCCTGGAGGGAGGGTAGGGGAGAGACTGAAGCTTTCTTT. Translating gives CAWREGRGETEAFF.

This chain joins TRBV7-9 and TRBJ1-1; no clear D. CDR1 and CDR2 (germline): SEHNR, FQNEAQ (reference sequence). This CDR3 spans 14 amino acids. Trimming removed 5 bases from V and 1 base from J, with 11 bases in between. The CDR3 is CASSPPGWNTEAFF. In DNA form, the CDR3 reads TGTGCCAGCAGCCCCCCCGGGTGGAACACTGAAGCTTTCTTT.

The chain has TRBV11-2 and TRBJ2-7; 7 positions agree with TRBD1. Germline values: CDR1 SGHAT, CDR2 FQNNGV. The V gene end was trimmed by 5 bases and the J gene end by 3 bases; junction bases not matched to a gene: 7. The CDR3 loop spans 14 amino acids. The DNA for the CDR3 is TGTGCCAGCAGCCCGTCTGACAGGGACTACGAGCAGTACTTC. As protein: CASSPSDRDYEQYF.

CDR3 sequence: CASSRGRTGELFF. DNA for the CDR3: TGTGCCAGCAGCCGGGGGCGGACCGGGGAGCTGTTTTTT. The genes are TRBV5-6 and TRBJ2-2; possibly TRBD1 or TRBD2 for D (6 bases each). The CDR3 consists of 13 residues. V lost 4 bases and J 5 bases, leaving 9 bases between the germline ends. Germline CDR1 and CDR2: SGHDT and YYEEEE.

The V call is TRBV9, the J call TRBJ2-2; D might be TRBD2 (5 bases). The CDR3 is 14 residues long. Germline V gene sequence: CDR1 SGDLS, CDR2 YYNGEE. V lost 3 bases, J lost 7 bases, and 13 bases lay in between. The CDR3 sequence: CASSEAAAGGELFF. The CDR3 DNA reads TGTGCCAGCAGCGAGGCCGCTGCGGGCGGGGAGCTGTTTTTT.

This chain links TRBV29-1 with TRBJ1-2; D perhaps matches TRBD1 (5 bases). The CDR3 is 14 amino acids. Germline lookup yields CDR1 SQVTM and CDR2 ANQGSEA. V shed 4 bases and J shed 8 bases, with 20 bases lying between them. The CDR3 coding sequence is TGCAGCGTTGGGCCACCAGACGGGGCGGACGGCTACACCTTC. Encoded protein: CSVGPPDGADGYTF.

The chain is built from TRBV12-5 and TRBJ1-5; D gene uncertain. CDR3 size: 16 residues. CDR1 LGHNT and CDR2 FRNRAP come from the germline V gene. Trimming shortened V by 1 base and J by 5 bases, and 15 bases separated the two germline ends. The CDR3 DNA reads as TGTGCTAGTGGTTTGGACCTCTTGGGAGGCGATCAGCCCCAGCATTTT. Protein sequence: CASGLDLLGGDQPQHF.

Here the CDR3 reads CASSENRRANYGYTF. DNA of the CDR3: TGTGCCAGCAGTGAGAATCGACGCGCTAACTATGGCTACACCTTC. The chain combines TRBV2 with TRBJ1-2; no clear D gene. Germline V CDR1 and CDR2: SNHLY, FYNNEI. V was clipped by 3 bases and J by 0 bases, with 11 bases between them. This CDR3 region has 15 residues.